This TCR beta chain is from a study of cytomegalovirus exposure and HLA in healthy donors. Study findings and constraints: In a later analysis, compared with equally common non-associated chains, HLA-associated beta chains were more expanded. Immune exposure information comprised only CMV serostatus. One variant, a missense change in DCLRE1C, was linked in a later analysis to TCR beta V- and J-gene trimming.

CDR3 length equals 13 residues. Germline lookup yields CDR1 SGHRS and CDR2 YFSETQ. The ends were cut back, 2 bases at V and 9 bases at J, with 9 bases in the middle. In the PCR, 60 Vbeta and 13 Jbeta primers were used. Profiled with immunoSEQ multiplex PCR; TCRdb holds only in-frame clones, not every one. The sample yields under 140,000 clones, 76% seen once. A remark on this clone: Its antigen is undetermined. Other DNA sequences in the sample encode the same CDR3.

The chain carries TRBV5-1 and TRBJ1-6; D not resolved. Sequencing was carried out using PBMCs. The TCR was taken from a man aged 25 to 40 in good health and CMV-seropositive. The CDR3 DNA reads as TGCGCCAGCAGCTTAGCAGGCCGTTCACCCCTCCACTTT. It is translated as CASSLAGRSPLHF.